The T cell receptor (beta chain) under discussion was sequenced for a study of T cells in Graves' hyperthyroidism and ophthalmopathy. Trimming removed 2 bases at V and 5 bases at J, with 14 bases between. Germline V gives CDR1 SGHAT, CDR2 FQNNGV. This CDR3 has 15 amino acids. For the diagnoses, clinical symptoms, serum thyroxine and TRAb, thyroid ultrasound and orbital computed tomography were used. Blood was drawn at first hyperthyroidism diagnosis, before any ophthalmopathy symptoms. The source material, RNA transcripts, was used to amplify TCR beta CDR3 regions. The HTBI set primed first-round TCR CDR3 RT-PCR. One entry per CDR3 protein, called by TCRdb with MiXCR from the multiplex PCR reads. The table has about 250,000 distinct CDR3 sequences, roughly 15% seen once. Ten or more counts support this clonotype.

Sequencing was carried out using blood. The sequence came from a woman in her fifties or sixties with Graves' hyperthyroidism that later progressed to Graves' ophthalmopathy. The chain combines TRBV11-2 with TRBJ2-3; the D is unclear. In DNA form, the CDR3 reads TGTGCCAGCAGCTTACGGGTGGGTTCGGGAGATACGCAGTATTTT. Translation: CASSLRVGSGDTQYF.